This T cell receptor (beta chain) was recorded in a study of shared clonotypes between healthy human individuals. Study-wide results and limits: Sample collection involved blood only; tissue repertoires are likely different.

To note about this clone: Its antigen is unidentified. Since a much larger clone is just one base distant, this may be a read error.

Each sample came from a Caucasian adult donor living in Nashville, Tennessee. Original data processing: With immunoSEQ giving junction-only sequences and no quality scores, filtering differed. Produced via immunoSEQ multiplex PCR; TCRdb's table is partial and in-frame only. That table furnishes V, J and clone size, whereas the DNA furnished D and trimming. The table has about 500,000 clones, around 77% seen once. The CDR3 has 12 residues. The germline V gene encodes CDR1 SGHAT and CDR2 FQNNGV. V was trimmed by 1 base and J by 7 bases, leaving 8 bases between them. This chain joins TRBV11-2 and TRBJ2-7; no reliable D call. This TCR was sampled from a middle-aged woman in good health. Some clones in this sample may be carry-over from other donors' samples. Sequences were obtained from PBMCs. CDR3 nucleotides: TGTGCCAGCAGCTTAGGGGCCGCGGAGCAGTACTTC. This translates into CASSLGAAEQYF.